Each of the 20 T cell receptor beta chains below was sequenced from the same sample in a study of siplizumab effects on memory and regulatory T cells. TCRdb's copy holds only in-frame clones and misses some; the assay was immunoSEQ multiplex PCR. The sample shows about 91,000 clones, roughly 96% of them seen only once. The specimen sequenced was naive CD4+ T cells sorted from blood. The receptors shown here come from a human donor in good health.

V gene TRBV5-1 combines with J gene TRBJ1-1; D is uncertain. Per the germline V gene, CDR1 is SGHRS and CDR2 is YFSETQ. The CDR3 length is 14 residues. Trimming removed 2 bases at V and 4 bases at J, with 12 bases between. CDR3 in amino acids: CASSFTGIGTEAFF. DNA of the CDR3: TGCGCCAGCAGCTTTACTGGGATTGGCACTGAAGCTTTCTTT. The full variable domain, with the rest looked up from reference TRBV5-1 and TRBJ1-1, is KAGVTQTPRYLIKTRGQQVTLSCSPISGHRSVSWYQQTPGQGLQFLFEYFSETQRNKGNFPGRFSGRQFSNSRSEMNVSTLELGDSALYLCASSFTGIGTEAFFGQGTRLTVV.

This clone was observed once. V usage is TRBV4-1 and J usage is TRBJ1-5, with a weak D call TRBD1 (5 bases). V was cut by 0 bases and J by 4 bases, with 19 bases left in between. This CDR3 contains 18 residues. Germline V gene data show CDR1 as MGHRA and CDR2 as YSYEKL. CDR3 coding DNA: TGCGCCAGCAGCCAAGACCTTTTGCCTGGGGGTGTAAATCAGCCCCAGCATTTT. This encodes CASSQDLLPGGVNQPQHF.

Regarding this clone: This sample includes further DNA sequences coding for the same CDR3. The CDR3: CASSLAGGQETQYF. The CDR3, as DNA: TGCGCCAGCAGCTTGGCCGGGGGGCAAGAGACCCAGTACTTC. The chain uses TRBV5-1 and TRBJ2-5; 7 bases map to TRBD2. The CDR3 contains 14 residues. CDR1 SGHRS and CDR2 YFSETQ come from the germline V gene. With V trimmed by 0 bases and J by 2 bases, 1 base remained unmatched.

This chain connects TRBV7-2 to TRBJ2-7, with TRBD2 as a possible D gene (6 bases). Trimming cost V 4 bases and J 4 bases, with 14 bases left between them. The CDR3 contains 14 residues. CDR1 and CDR2 (germline): SGHTA, FQGNSA. The CDR3 sequence is CASSWSGRDYEQYF. CDR3 sequence (DNA): TGTGCCAGCAGCTGGTCCGGGAGAGATTACGAGCAGTACTTC.

V is TRBV7-2 and J is TRBJ1-1; D ambiguous. Germline CDR1 SGHTA, CDR2 FQGNSA. Trimming shortened V by 5 bases and J by 4 bases, and 11 bases separated the two germline ends. The CDR3 length is 13 residues. This CDR3 is CASSPRGSTEAFF. CDR3 sequence (DNA): TGTGCCAGCAGCCCCCGCGGGAGCACTGAAGCTTTCTTT.

This chain joins TRBV7-2 and TRBJ2-5; 7 bases align to TRBD2. V was pared by 1 base and J by 13 bases, with 3 bases of the junction left unmatched. Germline CDR1 SGHTA, CDR2 FQGNSA. The CDR3 loop spans 11 amino acids. The CDR3 coding sequence is TGTGCCAGCAGCTTAGGACTAGCTCCGTACTTC. This translates into CASSLGLAPYF.

This sequence joins TRBV10-3 and TRBJ1-2; D is unresolved. From germline, CDR1 is ENHRY and CDR2 SYGVKD. The V end was cut by 3 bases, the J end by 0 bases, with 8 bases between. The CDR3 consists of 14 residues. The CDR3 spells CAISESRTNYGYTF. The CDR3 DNA reads as TGTGCCATCAGTGAATCCAGGACTAACTATGGCTACACCTTC.

CDR3: CASGGQGLANTEAFF. The DNA for the CDR3 is TGTGCCAGCGGAGGACAGGGGTTGGCGAACACTGAAGCTTTCTTT. The chain uses TRBV18 and TRBJ1-1, with TRBD1 identical over 9 bases. This CDR3 spans 15 amino acids. Germline CDR1 and CDR2: KGHSH and LQKENI. The V segment lost 8 bases and the J segment 1 base; nucleotides outside the gene matches: 8.

The rearrangement links TRBV6-6 to TRBJ2-5, with 14 bases aligning to TRBD2. This CDR3 region has 14 residues. J lost 10 bases, V lost 3 bases, and 4 bases had no gene match. Germline V gives CDR1 MNHNY, CDR2 SVGAGI (reference sequence). CDR3: CASSYGTSGGFQYF. In nucleotides, the CDR3 is TGTGCCAGCAGTTATGGGACTAGCGGGGGTTTCCAGTACTTC.

The chain uses TRBV28 and TRBJ2-2; weak D call: TRBD2 (5 bases). Trimming removed 7 bases from V and 8 bases from J, with 20 bases in between. The CDR3 is 15 amino acids. Germline CDR1 is MDHEN and CDR2 is SYDVKM. The CDR3 sequence is CASTEVRTAGGELFF. The CDR3, as DNA: TGTGCCAGCACTGAAGTAAGGACTGCCGGGGGGGAGCTGTTTTTT.

The J gene is TRBJ2-3, the V gene TRBV9; 11 nucleotides line up with TRBD2. V trimming: 2 bases; J trimming: 3 bases; junction bases outside the gene matches: 5. The CDR3 is 16 residues long. Germline CDR1 is SGDLS and CDR2 is YYNGEE. The CDR3 DNA follows: TGTGCCAGCAGCGTGTTAGCGGGGGGGTGGACAGATACGCAGTATTTT. Its protein product is CASSVLAGGWTDTQYF.

The chain carries TRBV6-1 and TRBJ2-5; D possibly corresponds to TRBD1 (5 bases). CDR3 length: 15 residues. V lost 2 bases to trimming and J lost 2 bases, with 12 bases between them. Germline V gene lookup returns CDR1 MNHNS and CDR2 SASEGT. This CDR3 reads CASSENRGKQETQYF. CDR3 coding DNA: TGTGCCAGCAGTGAAAATAGGGGCAAACAAGAGACCCAGTACTTC.

The genes are TRBV4-1 and TRBJ1-1; 8 nucleotides align to TRBD1. Germline CDR1 is MGHRA and CDR2 is YSYEKL. J was trimmed by 1 base and V by 5 bases; bases with no gene match: 15. There are 18 residues in the CDR3. CDR3 bases: TGCGCCAGCAGCACCCGACAGGGGTTCTCAGTGGGGAACACTGAAGCTTTCTTT. It is translated as CASSTRQGFSVGNTEAFF.

The genes are TRBV7-2 and TRBJ2-1, with D perhaps matching TRBD1 (6 bases). Trimming cost V 3 bases and J 0 bases, with 15 bases left between them. CDR1 and CDR2 from the germline V gene are SGHTA and FQGNSA. CDR3 length: 17 residues. The CDR3 is CASSFLLTGISYNEQFF. The CDR3 coding sequence is TGTGCCAGCAGCTTCCTCCTCACAGGGATCTCCTACAATGAGCAGTTCTTC.

The chain couples TRBV19 to TRBJ1-4, with D uncertain. The CDR3 is made up of 14 amino acids. Looked up from germline, CDR1 is LNHDA and CDR2 is SQIVND (reference sequence). V lost 3 bases, J lost 5 bases, and 10 bases lay in between. The DNA for the CDR3 is TGTGCCAGTAGTATGGGAGGGTTCAATGAAAAACTGTTTTTT. It codes for CASSMGGFNEKLFF.

In its sample, this clone was seen once. This rearrangement joins TRBV7-2 to TRBJ1-3, with 7 bases aligning to TRBD1. Germline CDR1 and CDR2: SGHTA and FQGNSA. This CDR3 is built from 16 residues. The junction had 8 bases not matched to a gene; V was cut back by 3 bases and J by 3 bases. CDR3 sequence reads: CASSFPGGLSGNTIYF. The DNA of the CDR3 is TGTGCCAGCAGCTTCCCAGGGGGTTTAAGTGGAAACACCATATATTTT.

This chain links TRBV19 with TRBJ2-7; TRBD1 matches 9 bases. The CDR3 spans 14 residues. The germline V gene encodes CDR1 LNHDA and CDR2 SQIVND (reference sequence). J gave up 4 bases and V 3 bases, and 4 bases lay outside the gene matches. This chain's CDR3 is CASSIGTGYYEQYF. The CDR3 nucleotides are TGTGCCAGTAGTATTGGGACAGGGTATTACGAGCAGTACTTC.

The sample holds one count of this clone. The chain employs TRBV2 and TRBJ2-5, with 11 bases fitting TRBD2. Per germline, CDR1 SNHLY and CDR2 FYNNEI. This CDR3 has 14 amino acids. V shed 7 bases, J shed 5 bases, and the junction held 6 bases outside the gene matches. CDR3 sequence reads: CASKRSSGGETQYF. CDR3 bases: TGTGCCAGCAAGAGGTCTAGCGGGGGGGAGACCCAGTACTTC.

The rearrangement uses TRBV27 and TRBJ1-2; D is unclear. The CDR3 consists of 14 residues. Trimming pared 6 bases from V and 4 bases from J, leaving 15 bases between. Germline lookup yields CDR1 MNHEY and CDR2 SMNVEV (reference sequence). CDR3 nucleotides: TGTGCCAGCAGCCTAACCGGACGGCTCTATGGCTACACCTTC. Protein product: CASSLTGRLYGYTF.

J is TRBJ2-5 and V is TRBV7-2, with D perhaps TRBD1 or TRBD2 (5 bases each). Trimming took 2 bases from V and 4 from J, leaving 17 bases between them. Germline V gene lookup returns CDR1 SGHTA and CDR2 FQGNSA. The CDR3 length is 16 residues. CDR3 residues: CASSLLGPTVGETQYF. As DNA, the CDR3 is TGTGCCAGCAGCTTACTGGGACCTACTGTGGGAGAGACCCAGTACTTC.